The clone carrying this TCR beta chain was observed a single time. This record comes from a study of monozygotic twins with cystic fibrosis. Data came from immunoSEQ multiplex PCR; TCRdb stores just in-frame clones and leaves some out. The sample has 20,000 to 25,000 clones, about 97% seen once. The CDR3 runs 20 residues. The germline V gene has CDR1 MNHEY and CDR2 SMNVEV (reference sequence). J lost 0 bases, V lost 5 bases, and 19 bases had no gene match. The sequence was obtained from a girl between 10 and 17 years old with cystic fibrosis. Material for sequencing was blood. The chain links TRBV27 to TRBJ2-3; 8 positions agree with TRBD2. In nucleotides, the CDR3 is TGTGCCAGCAGTCTGTTTGGGGTTCGCAAGCAGCGGGGGAGCACAGATACGCAGTATTTT. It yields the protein CASSLFGVRKQRGSTDTQYF.